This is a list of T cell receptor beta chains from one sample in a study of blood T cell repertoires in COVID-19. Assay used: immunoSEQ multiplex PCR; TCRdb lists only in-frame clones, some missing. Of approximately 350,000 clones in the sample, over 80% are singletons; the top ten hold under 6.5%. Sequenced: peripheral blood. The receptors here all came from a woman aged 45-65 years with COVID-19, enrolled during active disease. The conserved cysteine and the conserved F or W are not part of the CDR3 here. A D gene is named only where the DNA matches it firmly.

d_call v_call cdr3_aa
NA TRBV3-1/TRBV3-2 ASSPSNTEAF
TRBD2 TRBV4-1 ASSQVSGSTYEQY
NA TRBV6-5 ASSYGGGGSYEQY
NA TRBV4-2 ASSQDQGRGFGTGELF
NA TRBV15 ATSRDWAGGNTIY
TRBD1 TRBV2 ASSEVQGGRDGYT
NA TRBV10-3 AISEGGYEQY
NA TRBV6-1 ASSEDSSQH
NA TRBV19 ASSSTTSDTEAF
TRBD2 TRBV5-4 ASSPDLVGGEQY
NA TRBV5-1 ASSLRLDTGELF
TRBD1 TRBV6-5 ASSYGRQGYEQY
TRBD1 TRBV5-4 ASSLPQGAHT
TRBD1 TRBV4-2 ASSPRTGPVGTIY
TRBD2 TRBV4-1 ASSQQGLAGGAGKNIQY
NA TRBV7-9 ASRPGPGISYEQY
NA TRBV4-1 ASSGGPFDSNTGELF
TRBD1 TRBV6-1 ASSEQGAGEQY
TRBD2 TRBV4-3 ASSQGGTRNNEQF
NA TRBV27 ATRREGRYGYT
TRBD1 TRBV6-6 ASTTPGTGGGEQY
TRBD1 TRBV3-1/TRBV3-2 ASSQEGQGIDEQY
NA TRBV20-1 SLAGPDTQY
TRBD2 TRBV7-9 ASSSTGLAGYANTGELF
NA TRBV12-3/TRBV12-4 ASKEGTQPQH
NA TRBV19 ASSPILASSYNEQF
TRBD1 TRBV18 ASSPIQRGRGYGYT
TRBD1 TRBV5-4 ASSTGTGGFDNEQF
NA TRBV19 ASDGGAISLSYNEQF
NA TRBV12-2 ASRLGNPGPSSYNSPLH
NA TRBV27 ASSPKTGLAGELF
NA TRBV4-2 ASSQDWAGTQY
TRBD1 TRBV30 AWSVLGQGIDEQY
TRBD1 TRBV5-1 ASSYDRESETQY
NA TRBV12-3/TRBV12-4 ASSFSTKI
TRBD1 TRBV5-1 ASSMEVDRGHGYT
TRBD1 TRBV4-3 ASSPGQVGSYGYT
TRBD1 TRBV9 ASGTGWEQY
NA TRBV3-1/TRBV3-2 ASSRRENNEQF
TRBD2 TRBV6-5 ASSLAGGLDEQF
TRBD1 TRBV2 ASRVYEGGPYEQY
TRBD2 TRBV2 ASSEEREISTDTQY
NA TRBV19 ASKKGITEAF
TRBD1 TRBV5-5 ASSLAPQGAEGYT
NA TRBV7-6 ASSSSQLPGNTIY
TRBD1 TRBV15 ATSRDGGTGVGKLF
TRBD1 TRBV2 ASSADRDYGYT
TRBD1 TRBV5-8 ASRPRGNYGYT
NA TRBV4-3 ASSQAPGGSGNTIY
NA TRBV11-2 ASSSSLDLAYEQY
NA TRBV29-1 SVAQGRGNTEAF
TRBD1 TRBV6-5 ARQTGENTEAF
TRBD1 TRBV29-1 SVDTGQGIGEQY
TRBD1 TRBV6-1 ASSDRDRGTGLGSYNEQF
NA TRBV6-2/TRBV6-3 ASSYSTASYEQY
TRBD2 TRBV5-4 ASSTTSGATYEQY
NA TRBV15 ATSRAPGGTEQF
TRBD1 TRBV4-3 ASSRMTGADTGELF
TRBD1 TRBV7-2 ASSHRDRNTEAF
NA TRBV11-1 ASSLRSDNEQF